A selection of T cell receptor beta chains follows, all from one sample in a study of T-cell reconstitution after alpha-beta-depleted transplantation in children. TCRdb re-called the PCR reads with MiXCR, one entry per CDR3 protein. The sample shows around 490,000 distinct CDR3 sequences, roughly an eighth of them seen only once. The sample here was PBMCs, mostly from graft donor cells, taken 180 days after TCRalphabeta/CD19-depleted stem cell transplant. The source of these receptors is a female patient aged 2-9 years who had a stem cell transplant for aplastic anemia, so the T cells may come from the graft donor. Both conserved end residues are part of each CDR3. D genes are given only for firm matches. Rows give clone size only sometimes, using once, few, many, or a class for an expanded clone.

>TRBV9|TRBJ1-1|many|TRBD1
TGTGCCAGCAGCGAGGACAGGGGGCAAGGTCACACTGAAGCTTTCTTT
CASSEDRGQGHTEAFF
>TRBV4-3|TRBJ2-1|few|TRBD2
TGCGCCAGCAGCCCGAGGACTAGCGGGAACTCCAATGAGCAGTTCTTC
CASSPRTSGNSNEQFF
>TRBV12-3/TRBV12-4|TRBJ2-1|.|.
TGTGCCAGCAGTCCAAGACCCCCCGGCGCCTCGGGCAATGAGCAGTTCTTC
CASSPRPPGASGNEQFF
>TRBV6-2/TRBV6-3|TRBJ2-1|few|.
TGTGCCAGCAGCCAAAGGACGGTCCGATTCAATGAGCAGTTCTTC
CASSQRTVRFNEQFF
>TRBV12-3/TRBV12-4|TRBJ2-4|.|.
TGTGCCAGCAGTCCCACAGGGTCTAACATTCAGTACTTC
CASSPTGSNIQYF
>TRBV12-3/TRBV12-4|TRBJ2-5|.|.
TGTGCCAGCAGTTTCCGGGTCCAAGAGACCCAGTACTTC
CASSFRVQETQYF
>TRBV5-1|TRBJ2-7|.|.
TGCGCCAGCAGCTTAACGTTTGAAGCTTCCGAGCAGTACTTC
CASSLTFEASEQYF
>TRBV29-1|TRBJ2-7|few|.
TGCAGCGTTGAAGGAGGGGACGAGCAGTACTTC
CSVEGGDEQYF
>TRBV11-2|TRBJ1-3|few|.
TGTGCCAGCAGCCCGACAGCCTGGGGTGGAAACACCATATATTTT
CASSPTAWGGNTIYF
>TRBV29-1|TRBJ1-2|.|.
TGCAGCGTTGACGTTCTCTTCTCGGGGCGCGGTGGCTACACCTTC
CSVDVLFSGRGGYTF
>TRBV12-3/TRBV12-4|TRBJ1-5|.|TRBD1
TGTGCCAGCAGCAAACAGGGGGCCATCAATCAGCCCCAGCATTTT
CASSKQGAINQPQHF
>TRBV12-3/TRBV12-4|TRBJ2-1|.|TRBD2
TGTGCCAGCAGTTGGGGGGTAGGCGTTCAAGATTGGCTAGCGGGAGTGGGCTACAATGAGCAGTTCTTC
CASSWGVGVQDWLAGVGYNEQFF
>TRBV5-1|TRBJ2-6|few|TRBD1
TGCGCCACCAGCCCTTTTCACAGGGGTACTGGGGCCAACGTCCTGACTTTC
CATSPFHRGTGANVLTF
>TRBV7-9|TRBJ2-5|.|TRBD2
TGTGCCAGCACCCTTCGGTCGGCGGGAGGAGAGACCCAGTACTTC
CASTLRSAGGETQYF
>TRBV6-1|TRBJ1-2|.|.
TGTGCCAGCAGTGAAGTTTGGGGGGACGGAGGCTACACCTTC
CASSEVWGDGGYTF
>TRBV29-1|TRBJ2-1|many|.
TGCAGCGTTGAGGGGTCTAGCGCAGATTACAATGAGCAGTTCTTC
CSVEGSSADYNEQFF
>TRBV20-1|TRBJ1-4|few|.
TGCAGTCTGAAACGGGGGGGCCCAACTAATGAAAAACTGTTTTTT
CSLKRGGPTNEKLFF
>TRBV29-1|TRBJ2-1|many|TRBD1
TGCAGCGTTGGACAGGGCTACAATGAGCAGTTCTTC
CSVGQGYNEQFF
>TRBV12-3/TRBV12-4|TRBJ2-1|many|.
TGTGCCAGCACCACCGAGGGCTCCTACAATGAGCAGTTCTTC
CASTTEGSYNEQFF
>TRBV29-1|TRBJ1-1|few|TRBD1
TGCAGCATCCGGGGACAGAGATTTAACACTGAAGCTTTCTTT
CSIRGQRFNTEAFF
>TRBV12-3/TRBV12-4|TRBJ1-2|.|TRBD1
TGTGCCAGCAGTATTCGACAGGGGCCACCCCCCCACTATGGCTACACCTTC
CASSIRQGPPPHYGYTF